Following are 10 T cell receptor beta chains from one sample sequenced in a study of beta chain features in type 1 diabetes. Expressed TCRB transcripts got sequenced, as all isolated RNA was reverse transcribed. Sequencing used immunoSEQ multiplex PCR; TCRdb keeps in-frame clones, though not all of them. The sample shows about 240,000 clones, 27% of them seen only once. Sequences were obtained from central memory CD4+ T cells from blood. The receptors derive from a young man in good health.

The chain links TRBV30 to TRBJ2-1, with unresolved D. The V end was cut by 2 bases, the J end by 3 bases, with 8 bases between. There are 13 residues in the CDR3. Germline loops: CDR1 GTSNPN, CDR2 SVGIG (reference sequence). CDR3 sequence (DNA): TGTGCCTGGAGTAAAGGGAACTACAATGAGCAGTTCTTC. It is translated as CAWSKGNYNEQFF.

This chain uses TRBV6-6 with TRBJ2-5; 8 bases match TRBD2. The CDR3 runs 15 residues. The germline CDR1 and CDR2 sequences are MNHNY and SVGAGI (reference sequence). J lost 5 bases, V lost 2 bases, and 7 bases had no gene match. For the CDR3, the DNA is TGTGCCAGCAGTTACGGGGGCGGGAGGTCGGAGACCCAGTACTTC. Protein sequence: CASSYGGGRSETQYF.

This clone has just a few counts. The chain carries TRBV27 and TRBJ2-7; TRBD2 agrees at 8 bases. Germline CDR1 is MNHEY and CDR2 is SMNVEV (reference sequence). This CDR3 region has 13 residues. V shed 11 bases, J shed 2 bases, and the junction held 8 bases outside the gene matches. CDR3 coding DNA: TGTGCCGCGGGAGCGGGAGCCCCCTACGAGCAGTACTTC. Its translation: CAAGAGAPYEQYF.

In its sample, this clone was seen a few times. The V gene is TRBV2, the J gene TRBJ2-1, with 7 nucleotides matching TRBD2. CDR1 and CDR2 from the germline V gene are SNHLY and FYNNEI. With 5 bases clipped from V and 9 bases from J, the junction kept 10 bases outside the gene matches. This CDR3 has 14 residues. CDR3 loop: CASSPSTSLLEQFF. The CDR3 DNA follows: TGTGCCAGCAGTCCCTCGACTAGCCTGCTTGAGCAGTTCTTC.

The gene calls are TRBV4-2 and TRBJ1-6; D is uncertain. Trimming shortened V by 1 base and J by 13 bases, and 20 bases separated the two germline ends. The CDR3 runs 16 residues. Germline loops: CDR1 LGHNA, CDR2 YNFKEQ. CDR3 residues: CASSQVIGVGVSPLHF. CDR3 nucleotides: TGTGCCAGCAGCCAAGTTATCGGGGTGGGAGTATCGCCCCTCCACTTT.

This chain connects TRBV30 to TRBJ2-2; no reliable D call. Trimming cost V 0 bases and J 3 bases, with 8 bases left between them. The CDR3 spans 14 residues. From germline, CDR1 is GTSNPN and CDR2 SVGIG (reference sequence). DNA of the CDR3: TGTGCCTGGAGTGTACGCGGATACACCGGGGAGCTGTTTTTT. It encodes CAWSVRGYTGELFF. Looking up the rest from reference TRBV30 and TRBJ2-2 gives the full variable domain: SQTIHQWPATLVQPVGSPLSLECTVEGTSNPNLYWYRQAAGRGLQLLFYSVGIGQISSEVPQNLSASRPQDRQFILSSKKLLLSDSGFYLCAWSVRGYTGELFFGEGSRLTVL.

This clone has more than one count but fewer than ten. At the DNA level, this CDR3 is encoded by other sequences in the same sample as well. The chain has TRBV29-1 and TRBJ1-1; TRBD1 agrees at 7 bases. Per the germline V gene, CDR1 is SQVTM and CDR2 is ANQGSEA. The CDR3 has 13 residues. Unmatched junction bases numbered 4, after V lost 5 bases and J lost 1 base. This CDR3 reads CSVYRGQNTEAFF. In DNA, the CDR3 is TGCAGCGTTTACAGGGGTCAGAACACTGAAGCTTTCTTT.

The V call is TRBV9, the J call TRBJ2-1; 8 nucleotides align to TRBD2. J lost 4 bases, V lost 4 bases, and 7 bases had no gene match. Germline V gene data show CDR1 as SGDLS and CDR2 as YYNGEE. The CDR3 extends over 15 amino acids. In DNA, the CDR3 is TGTGCCAGCAGCTCACTAGCGGCTTCGTACAATGAGCAGTTCTTC. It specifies CASSSLAASYNEQFF.

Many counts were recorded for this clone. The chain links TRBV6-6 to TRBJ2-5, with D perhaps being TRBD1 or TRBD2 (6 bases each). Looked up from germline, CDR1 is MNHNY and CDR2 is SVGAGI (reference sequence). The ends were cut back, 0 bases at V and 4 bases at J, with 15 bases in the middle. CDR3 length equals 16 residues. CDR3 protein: CASSYSGGRWGETQYF. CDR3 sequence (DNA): TGTGCCAGCAGTTACTCAGGGGGGCGATGGGGAGAGACCCAGTACTTC.

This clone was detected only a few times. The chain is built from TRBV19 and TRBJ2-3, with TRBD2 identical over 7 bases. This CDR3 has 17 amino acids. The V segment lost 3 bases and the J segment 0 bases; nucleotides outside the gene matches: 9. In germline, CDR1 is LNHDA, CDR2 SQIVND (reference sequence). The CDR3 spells CASSMLREKISTDTQYF. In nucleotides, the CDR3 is TGTGCCAGTAGTATGTTGCGGGAGAAGATAAGCACAGATACGCAGTATTTT.